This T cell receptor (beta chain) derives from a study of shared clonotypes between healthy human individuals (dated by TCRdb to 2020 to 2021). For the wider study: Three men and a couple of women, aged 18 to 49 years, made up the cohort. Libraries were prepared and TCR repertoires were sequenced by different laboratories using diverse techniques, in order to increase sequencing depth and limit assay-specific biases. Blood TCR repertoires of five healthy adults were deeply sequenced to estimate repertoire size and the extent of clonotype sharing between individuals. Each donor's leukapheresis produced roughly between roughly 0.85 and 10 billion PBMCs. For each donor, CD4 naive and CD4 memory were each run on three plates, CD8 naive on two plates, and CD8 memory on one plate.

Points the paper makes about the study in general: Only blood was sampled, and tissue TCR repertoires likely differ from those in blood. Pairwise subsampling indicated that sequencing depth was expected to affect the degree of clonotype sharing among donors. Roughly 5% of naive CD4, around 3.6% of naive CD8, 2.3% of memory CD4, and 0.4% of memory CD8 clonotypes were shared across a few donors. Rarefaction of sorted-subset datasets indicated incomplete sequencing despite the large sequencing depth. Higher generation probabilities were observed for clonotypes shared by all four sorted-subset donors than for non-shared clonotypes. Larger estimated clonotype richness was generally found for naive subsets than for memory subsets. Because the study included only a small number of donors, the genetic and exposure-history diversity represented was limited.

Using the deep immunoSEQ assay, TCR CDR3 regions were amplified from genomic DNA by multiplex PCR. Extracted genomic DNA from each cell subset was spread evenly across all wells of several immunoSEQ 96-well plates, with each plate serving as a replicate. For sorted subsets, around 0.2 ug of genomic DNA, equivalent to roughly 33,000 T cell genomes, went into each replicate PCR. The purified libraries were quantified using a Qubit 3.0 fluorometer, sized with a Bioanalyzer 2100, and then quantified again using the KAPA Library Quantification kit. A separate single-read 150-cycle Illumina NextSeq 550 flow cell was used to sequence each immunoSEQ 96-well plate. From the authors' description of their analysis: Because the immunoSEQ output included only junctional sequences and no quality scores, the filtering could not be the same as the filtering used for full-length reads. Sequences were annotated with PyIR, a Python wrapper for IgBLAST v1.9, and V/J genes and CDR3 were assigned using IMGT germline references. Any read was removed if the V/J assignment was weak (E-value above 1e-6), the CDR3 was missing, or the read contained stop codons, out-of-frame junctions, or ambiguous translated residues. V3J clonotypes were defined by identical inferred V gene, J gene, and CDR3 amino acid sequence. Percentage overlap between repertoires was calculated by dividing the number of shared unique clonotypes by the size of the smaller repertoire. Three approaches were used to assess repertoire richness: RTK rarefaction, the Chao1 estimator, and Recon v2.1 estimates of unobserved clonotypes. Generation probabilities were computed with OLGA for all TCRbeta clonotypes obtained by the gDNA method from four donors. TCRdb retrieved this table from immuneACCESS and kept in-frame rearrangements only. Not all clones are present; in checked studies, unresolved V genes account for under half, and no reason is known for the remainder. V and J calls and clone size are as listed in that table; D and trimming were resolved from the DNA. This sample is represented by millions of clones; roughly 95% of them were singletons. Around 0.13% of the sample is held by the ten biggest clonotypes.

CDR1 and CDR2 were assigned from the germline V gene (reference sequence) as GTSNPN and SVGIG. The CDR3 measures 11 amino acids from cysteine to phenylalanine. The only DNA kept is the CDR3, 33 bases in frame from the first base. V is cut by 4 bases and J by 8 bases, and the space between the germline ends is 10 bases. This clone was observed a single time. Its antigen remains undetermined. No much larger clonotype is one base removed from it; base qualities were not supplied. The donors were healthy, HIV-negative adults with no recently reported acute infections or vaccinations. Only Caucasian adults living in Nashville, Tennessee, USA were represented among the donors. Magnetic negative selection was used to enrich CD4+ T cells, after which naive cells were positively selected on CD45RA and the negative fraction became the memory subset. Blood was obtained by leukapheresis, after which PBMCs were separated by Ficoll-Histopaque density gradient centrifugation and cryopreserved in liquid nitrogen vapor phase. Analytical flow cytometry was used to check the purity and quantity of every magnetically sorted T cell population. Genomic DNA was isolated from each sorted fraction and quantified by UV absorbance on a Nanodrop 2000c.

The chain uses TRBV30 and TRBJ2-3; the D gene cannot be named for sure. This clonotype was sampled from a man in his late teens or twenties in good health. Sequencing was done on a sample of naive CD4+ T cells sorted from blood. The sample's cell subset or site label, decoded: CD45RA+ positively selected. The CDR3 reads CAWNRQGTQYF. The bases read TGTGCCTGGAATCGACAAGGTACGCAGTATTTT.